The 32 T cell receptor beta chains below come from one sample, sequenced in a study of T cells in localized non-small cell lung cancer. Libraries were prepared by immunoSEQ multiplex PCR; TCRdb keeps only in-frame clonotypes and omits some of them. The repertoire has about 53,000 clones, 80% to 85% of them found once; the top ten carry about a sixth. This material consisted of peripheral blood mononuclear cells, taken before any cancer treatment. Receptors originate from a man aged 35 to 69 with stage III lung adenocarcinoma.

CDR3 region: CASSEPWPGNQETQYF. CDR3 DNA: TGTGCCAGCAGCGAACCCTGGCCGGGGAACCAAGAGACCCAGTACTTC. The chain carries TRBV5-6 and TRBJ2-5, with a tentative D call TRBD2 (5 bases). Trimming left V 4 bases short and J 0 bases short, with 16 bases between. CDR1 is SGHDT, CDR2 YYEEEE, per germline. This CDR3 comprises 16 residues.

This clone occurred a few times. The chain employs TRBV10-2 and TRBJ2-7, with D uncertain. The CDR3 runs to 16 residues. The germline V gene has CDR1 WSHSY and CDR2 SAAADI. V lost 0 bases and J 0 bases, leaving 12 bases between the germline ends. This chain's CDR3 is CASSESSGPYSYEQYF. CDR3 coding DNA: TGCGCCAGCAGTGAGTCTTCCGGGCCCTACTCCTACGAGCAGTACTTC.

For this clone: A junction boundary mismatches the germline segment, possibly from a read error. The V call is TRBV7-6, the J call TRBJ1-2; D might be TRBD1 (5 bases). The CDR3 contains 12 residues. CDR1 is SGHVS, CDR2 FNYEAQ, per germline. CDR3: CASSLKDEGKSF. As DNA, the CDR3 is TGTGCCAGCAGCTTAAAGGACGAGGGGAAATCCTTC.

The chain combines TRBV7-3 with TRBJ1-2, with D unresolved. The V gene's germline CDR1 is SGHTA and CDR2 FQGTGA. The CDR3 totals 15 residues. Trimming removed 3 bases at V and 2 bases at J, with 13 bases between. CDR3 amino acids: CASSFTRRSNYGYTF. The CDR3 DNA reads TGTGCCAGCAGCTTCACGAGACGGAGCAACTATGGCTACACCTTC.

The genes are TRBV27 and TRBJ2-7; D is uncertain. Germline V CDR1 and CDR2: MNHEY, SMNVEV (reference sequence). Trimming removed 5 bases from V and 3 bases from J, with 14 bases in between. This CDR3 has 14 residues. CDR3 nucleotides: TGTGCCAGCAGTCAACGGTGGCCCCTCTACGAGCAGTACTTC. It codes for CASSQRWPLYEQYF.

The chain uses TRBV5-1 and TRBJ2-1; D gene ambiguous. The V gene lost 0 bases and the J gene lost 7 bases, with 2 bases spanning the gap. CDR3 length equals 11 residues. CDR1 and CDR2 from the germline V gene are SGHRS and YFSETQ. The CDR3 region has the DNA TGCGCCAGCAGCTTGGGGAATGAGCAGTTCTTC. Residues: CASSLGNEQFF.

The V and J genes are TRBV6-1 and TRBJ2-1, with 10 bases lining up with TRBD1. Trimming took 11 bases from V and 4 from J; bases not matched to a gene: 5. Germline CDR1 reads MNHNS; CDR2 reads SASEGT. CDR3 length: 13 residues. CDR3 bases: TGTGCCGGAAGACAGGGGGCTTACAATGAGCAGTTCTTC. It encodes CAGRQGAYNEQFF.

The chain's CDR3 is CASSLLAGASDEQYF. In DNA form, the CDR3 reads TGTGCCAGCAGCCTTCTCGCGGGGGCGTCCGACGAGCAGTACTTC. The chain joins TRBV7-9 to TRBJ2-7; a possible D gene is TRBD2 (7 bases). Germline-derived CDR1 and CDR2 are SEHNR and FQNEAQ (reference sequence). Trimming took 5 bases from V and 5 from J, leaving 19 bases between them. CDR3 length equals 15 residues.

This sequence joins TRBV11-3 and TRBJ2-7; the D gene is possibly TRBD1 (6 bases). The CDR3 totals 14 residues. The V and J ends lost 1 base and 10 bases respectively, with 17 bases between them. Germline lookup yields CDR1 SGHNT and CDR2 YENEEA. The CDR3 bases are TGTGCCAGCAGCTTAGGCGGCCGGGACACCCCCCAGTACTTC. Translation gives CASSLGGRDTPQYF.

This sequence joins TRBV10-2 and TRBJ2-7, with D unclear. V was trimmed by 5 bases and J by 4 bases, leaving 9 bases between them. This CDR3 has 12 amino acids. Germline V gene data show CDR1 as WSHSY and CDR2 as SAAADI. The CDR3 region is CASSPSSYEQYF. DNA for the CDR3: TGCGCCAGCAGTCCCAGTTCTTACGAGCAGTACTTC.

This clone came up a few times. This chain connects TRBV28 to TRBJ2-7; D unclear. The CDR3 sequence is 12 residues long. V was pared by 5 bases and J by 3 bases, with 8 bases between. Germline V CDR1 and CDR2: MDHEN, SYDVKM. DNA of the CDR3: TGTGCCAGCAGTCAAGTGTACTACGAGCAGTACTTC. Amino acids: CASSQVYYEQYF.

This clone was counted a few times. This chain links TRBV5-1 with TRBJ2-7; D is tentatively TRBD1 or TRBD2 (5 bases each). Trimming shortened V by 1 base and J by 2 bases, and 7 bases separated the two germline ends. There are 13 residues in the CDR3. Germline lookup yields CDR1 SGHRS and CDR2 YFSETQ. The DNA for the CDR3 is TGCGCCAGCAGCTTGCGAGGGGCCTACGAGCAGTACTTC. Its translation: CASSLRGAYEQYF.

The rearrangement links TRBV7-2 to TRBJ2-7, with D uncertain. There are 12 residues in the CDR3. V lost 2 bases and J lost 3, with 5 bases in between. Germline V lookup: CDR1 SGHTA, CDR2 FQGNSA. The CDR3 nucleotides read TGTGCCAGCAGCTTATTTAGCTACGAGCAGTACTTC. Its protein is CASSLFSYEQYF.

This CDR3 reads CASSFDRAFDEQYF. The CDR3 DNA reads as TGCGCCAGCAGCTTTGACAGGGCGTTCGACGAGCAGTACTTC. V is TRBV5-1 and J is TRBJ2-7, with 7 bases matching TRBD1. Germline CDR1 is SGHRS and CDR2 is YFSETQ. Trimming cost V 2 bases and J 5 bases; bases outside gene matches: 7. The CDR3 extends over 14 amino acids.

The chain combines TRBV28 with TRBJ2-2; D is possibly TRBD2 (5 bases). Germline V lookup: CDR1 MDHEN, CDR2 SYDVKM. There are 17 residues in the CDR3. V was shortened by 5 bases and J by 10 bases, with 26 bases between the two germline ends. CDR3 sequence reads: CASSPQDRDPSRQELFF. CDR3 nucleotides: TGTGCCAGCAGTCCACAAGACCGGGATCCTTCCCGGCAGGAGCTGTTTTTT.

This rearrangement joins TRBV4-1 to TRBJ2-1, with 7 nucleotides matching TRBD1. CDR3 size: 15 residues. The germline gives CDR1 MGHRA, CDR2 YSYEKL. Unmatched junction bases numbered 7, after V lost 1 base and J lost 7 bases. CDR3 nucleotides: TGCGCCAGCAGCCAAGCGGGGACAGTAGGAAATGAGCAGTTCTTC. It translates to CASSQAGTVGNEQFF.

This clone has only one observation. The chain joins TRBV27 to TRBJ2-5; D is unclear. Deletions cut 5 bases from V and 0 bases from J, with 16 bases between. The CDR3 runs to 16 residues. Germline V gives CDR1 MNHEY, CDR2 SMNVEV (reference sequence). The CDR3 nucleotides are TGTGCCAGCAGTCTCACGACCGCCCGGTACCAAGAGACCCAGTACTTC. It codes for CASSLTTARYQETQYF.

This sequence joins TRBV12-5 and TRBJ1-1; D remains ambiguous. The CDR3 is 13 residues long. V lost 5 bases, J lost 8 bases, and 15 bases lay in between. Germline V gives CDR1 LGHNT, CDR2 FRNRAP. The CDR3: CASGPPQRAEAFF. The CDR3 DNA is TGTGCTAGTGGTCCCCCCCAAAGGGCGGAAGCTTTCTTT.

The V call is TRBV7-3, the J call TRBJ2-1; the match to TRBD2 covers 8 bases. The CDR3 is 16 amino acids. The V gene's germline CDR1 is SGHTA and CDR2 FQGTGA. J lost 7 bases, V lost 4 bases, and 12 bases had no gene match. The CDR3 spells CASSSPAGGGQNEQFF. DNA of the CDR3: TGTGCCAGCAGCTCCCCGGCCGGGGGGGGCCAGAATGAGCAGTTCTTC.

The chain carries TRBV12-5 and TRBJ2-5; the D gene is possibly TRBD2 (7 bases). This CDR3 comprises 16 residues. Germline assignment: CDR1 LGHNT and CDR2 FRNRAP. V was shortened by 0 bases and J by 4 bases, with 15 bases between the two germline ends. The CDR3 sequence: CASGLVLVGGVETQYF. The CDR3 nucleotides are TGTGCTAGTGGTTTGGTACTAGTAGGGGGGGTAGAGACCCAGTACTTC. Complete variable domain (other parts from reference TRBV12-5 and TRBJ2-5): DARVTQTPRHKVTEMGQEVTMRCQPILGHNTVFWYRQTMMQGLELLAYFRNRAPLDDSGMPKDRFSAEMPDATLATLKIQPSEPRDSAVYFCASGLVLVGGVETQYFGPGTRLLVL.

The chain employs TRBV19 and TRBJ2-7; 9 bases agree with TRBD1. Germline V gene lookup returns CDR1 LNHDA and CDR2 SQIVND (reference sequence). The CDR3 is made up of 14 amino acids. The J segment lost 1 base and the V segment lost 10 bases, leaving 8 bases of the junction unmatched. The CDR3 sequence is CATTGTGKSYEQYF. DNA of the CDR3: TGTGCCACTACGGGGACAGGGAAATCCTACGAGCAGTACTTC. The full variable domain, in which reference TRBV19 and TRBJ2-7 provide the parts outside the CDR3, is DGGITQSPKYLFRKEGQNVTLSCEQNLNHDAMYWYRQDPGQGLRLIYYSQIVNDFQKGDIAEGYSVSREKKESFPLTVTSAQKNPTAFYLCATTGTGKSYEQYFGPGTRLTVT.

The count of this clone is one. The chain joins TRBV6-6 to TRBJ2-3; no reliable D call. Germline CDR1 and CDR2: MNHNY and SVGAGI (reference sequence). CDR3 length: 16 residues. With 5 bases removed from V and 1 base from J, the gap between germline ends came to 16 bases. This chain's CDR3 is CASSRYQGVGTDTQYF. Written as DNA, the CDR3 is TGTGCCAGCAGTCGATACCAAGGAGTCGGCACAGATACGCAGTATTTT.

The J gene is TRBJ1-1, the V gene TRBV7-6; unclear D gene. Trimming took off 2 bases at V and 3 bases at J, with 7 bases between the two ends. The CDR3 extends over 13 amino acids. The germline V gene encodes CDR1 SGHVS and CDR2 FNYEAQ. For the CDR3, the DNA is TGTGCCAGCAGCTTAAGCGGCTACACTGAAGCTTTCTTT. It codes for CASSLSGYTEAFF.

V and J are TRBV19 and TRBJ2-7; D perhaps matches TRBD1 (6 bases). V was pared by 3 bases and J by 0 bases, with 12 bases between. The CDR3 is 15 amino acids. Germline CDR1 LNHDA, CDR2 SQIVND (reference sequence). The CDR3 bases are TGTGCCAGTAGTATTGAAGGGGGAAGCTCCTACGAGCAGTACTTC. This encodes CASSIEGGSSYEQYF.

The chain joins TRBV4-1 to TRBJ2-3; unclear D gene. CDR3 length: 14 amino acids. V shed 0 bases and J shed 2 bases, with 6 bases lying between them. Per the germline V gene, CDR1 is MGHRA and CDR2 is YSYEKL. The CDR3 DNA is TGCGCCAGCAGCCAAGAAGGCTACACAGATACGCAGTATTTT. Protein: CASSQEGYTDTQYF.

This chain uses TRBV13 with TRBJ2-7, with D possibly called TRBD1 or TRBD2 (6 bases each). Trimming took 4 bases from V and 2 from J, leaving 18 bases between them. The CDR3 is made up of 16 amino acids. Germline assignment: CDR1 PRHDT and CDR2 FYEKMQ (reference sequence). The CDR3 region is CASSSLEQGLTYEQYF. DNA for the CDR3: TGTGCCAGCAGCTCACTAGAACAGGGACTTACCTACGAGCAGTACTTC.

The chain couples TRBV6-5 to TRBJ2-7; D is unclear. V was shortened by 6 bases and J by 3 bases, with 18 bases between the two germline ends. CDR1 is MNHEY and CDR2 is SVGAGI in the germline V gene. The CDR3 runs 15 residues. The CDR3 DNA follows: TGTGCCAGCAGCCAAAGTCGGACCCCAGGCTACGAGCAGTACTTC. Translated: CASSQSRTPGYEQYF.

J is TRBJ2-2 and V is TRBV14; D is perhaps TRBD1 or TRBD2 (6 bases each). From germline, CDR1 is SGHDN and CDR2 FVKESK. CDR3 size: 15 residues. Trimming stripped 1 base from V and 4 bases from J, with 10 bases between. CDR3 sequence: CASSQGGGGTGELFF. The DNA for the CDR3 is TGTGCCAGCAGCCAAGGAGGAGGGGGCACCGGGGAGCTGTTTTTT. The variable domain in full, completed from reference TRBV14 and TRBJ2-2, reads EAGVTQFPSHSVIEKGQTVTLRCDPISGHDNLYWYRRVMGKEIKFLLHFVKESKQDESGMPNNRFLAERTGGTYSTLKVQPAELEDSGVYFCASSQGGGGTGELFFGEGSRLTVL.

This clone was recorded once. The rearrangement joins TRBV9 to TRBJ1-2; 7 bases are a match to TRBD1. The J segment lost 6 bases and the V segment lost 2 bases, leaving 13 bases of the junction unmatched. The CDR3 loop spans 16 amino acids. Germline V gene data show CDR1 as SGDLS and CDR2 as YYNGEE. The CDR3 sequence is CASSVAWDPQGDGYTF. CDR3 in DNA: TGTGCCAGCAGCGTCGCATGGGACCCCCAGGGGGATGGCTACACCTTC.

The V call is TRBV14, the J call TRBJ1-1; the match to TRBD1 covers 10 bases. This CDR3 has 16 amino acids. Germline V CDR1 and CDR2: SGHDN, FVKESK. The V and J ends lost 3 bases and 1 base, in that order; junction bases with no gene match: 5. The CDR3 sequence is CASSHRQGAGNTEAFF. The CDR3 nucleotides are TGTGCCAGCAGCCACCGACAGGGGGCTGGGAACACTGAAGCTTTCTTT.

The V call is TRBV5-1, the J call TRBJ1-4, with D tentatively TRBD1 (6 bases). In germline, CDR1 is SGHRS, CDR2 YFSETQ. This CDR3 has 14 residues. Deletions cut 5 bases from V and 6 bases from J, with 14 bases between. DNA for the CDR3: TGCGCCAGCAGTGAGGGGGGCTCCGATGAAAAACTGTTTTTT. It is translated as CASSEGGSDEKLFF. Using reference TRBV5-1 and TRBJ1-4 for the parts outside the CDR3, the full variable domain is KAGVTQTPRYLIKTRGQQVTLSCSPISGHRSVSWYQQTPGQGLQFLFEYFSETQRNKGNFPGRFSGRQFSNSRSEMNVSTLELGDSALYLCASSEGGSDEKLFFGSGTQLSVL.

This chain joins TRBV25-1 and TRBJ1-4; no clear D. Looked up from germline, CDR1 is MGHDK and CDR2 is SYGVNS. Trimming left V 7 bases short and J 3 bases short, with 6 bases between. This CDR3 has 12 residues. In DNA form, the CDR3 reads TGTGCCAGCATGGGAGCTAATGAAAAACTGTTTTTT. Protein sequence: CASMGANEKLFF.